This T cell receptor (beta chain) was captured by sequencing in a study of CD8 T cells in Susac syndrome. Whole-study findings and limits: The authors acknowledged that the study's TCR sequencing and HLA analysis involved relatively few individuals.

Notes on this clonotype: Its antigen remains unknown.

Random-hexamer reverse transcription was applied to roughly 0.5 to 1 ug RNA. Each CDR3 protein is one row after TCRdb ran MiXCR on the immunoSEQ multiplex PCR reads. This table holds more than 200,000 distinct CDR3 sequences, roughly 95% found once. CDR3 length: 15 residues. Germline CDR1 reads MNHNS; CDR2 reads SASEGT. With 4 bases removed from V and 0 bases from J, the gap between germline ends came to 10 bases. The rearrangement uses TRBV6-1 and TRBJ2-1, with D possibly TRBD2 on 6 matching bases. This clonotype was sampled from a human donor with multiple sclerosis. The specimen was CD4+ T cells from PBMCs. CDR3 DNA sequence: TGTGCCAGCAGTGGTGGGGGGAGCTCCTACAATGAGCAGTTCTTC. Encoded protein: CASSGGGSSYNEQFF.